Below are 20 T cell receptor beta chains sequenced from a single sample in a study of T cell responses to AZD1222 COVID-19 vaccine. The protocol was immunoSEQ multiplex PCR, while the TCRdb copy is restricted to in-frame clones and leaves out a portion. The table has roughly 120,000 clones, 88% seen once; the top ten hold 4% to 4.5%. The sequencing used peripheral blood, collected on day 0 of AZD1222 vaccination. The receptors come from an adult in good health.

CDR3 loop: CASSEESGGRHQFF. The CDR3 DNA sequence: TGTGCCAGCAGTGAGGAATCGGGAGGGAGACACCAGTTCTTC. This chain uses TRBV6-4 with TRBJ2-1, with TRBD2 matching over 8 bases. Germline assignment: CDR1 MRHNA and CDR2 SNTAGT. V lost 3 bases to trimming and J lost 13 bases; unmatched junction nucleotides: 11. The CDR3 is 14 residues long.

This chain uses TRBV25-1 with TRBJ2-1; no clear D gene. Germline V gives CDR1 MGHDK, CDR2 SYGVNS. V gave up 4 bases and J gave up 9 bases, with 7 bases separating them. This CDR3 comprises 11 residues. DNA of the CDR3: TGTGCCAGCAGTGCTGGTAGTGAGCAGTTCTTC. It codes for CASSAGSEQFF.

As for this clone: This same CDR3 is encoded by further DNA sequences in the sample. The J gene is TRBJ1-5, the V gene TRBV3-1 (or the pseudogene TRBV3-2), with D unresolved. Germline CDR1 is LGHDT and CDR2 is YNNKEL (reference sequence). V was trimmed by 4 bases and J by 0 bases, leaving 1 base between them. CDR3 length: 12 residues. The CDR3 spells CASSLSNQPQHF. In nucleotides, the CDR3 is TGTGCCAGCAGCCTTAGCAATCAGCCCCAGCATTTT.

This chain uses TRBV24-1 with TRBJ1-2, with TRBD1 as a possible D gene (6 bases). Looked up from germline, CDR1 is KGHDR and CDR2 is SFDVKD. The V gene lost 3 bases and the J gene lost 8 bases, with 15 bases spanning the gap. This CDR3 has 14 amino acids. CDR3 DNA: TGTGCCACCAGTGATGGGCAGGGGAGTCAGGGCTACACCTTC. Its protein product is CATSDGQGSQGYTF.

The chain combines TRBV10-1 with TRBJ1-5; D call uncertain. Deletions cut 0 bases from V and 3 bases from J, with 9 bases between. The CDR3 consists of 15 residues. The V gene's germline CDR1 is WNHNN and CDR2 SYGVQD (reference sequence). The CDR3 DNA follows: TGCGCCAGCAGTGAGTCGAGTAGGGACAATCAGCCCCAGCATTTT. This encodes CASSESSRDNQPQHF.

The V and J genes are TRBV12-3 or TRBV12-4 and TRBJ1-5; D is uncertain. Trimming removed 1 base from V and 7 bases from J, with 5 bases in between. The CDR3 is made up of 12 amino acids. The CDR3 spells CASSLVVQPQHF. In DNA, the CDR3 is TGTGCCAGCAGTTTAGTAGTCCAGCCCCAGCATTTT.

This clone was seen only once. The chain uses TRBV6-2 or TRBV6-3 and TRBJ2-7; the D is unclear. The CDR3 has 13 residues. Trimming shortened V by 1 base and J by 1 base, and 5 bases separated the two germline ends. Looked up from germline, CDR1 is MNHEY and CDR2 is SVGEGT. The CDR3 region has the DNA TGTGCCAGCAGTTACTTCCATTCCTACGAGCAGTACTTC. Its translation is CASSYFHSYEQYF.

This clone was seen once. The chain links TRBV4-1 to TRBJ1-5; 10 bases line up with TRBD1. The germline CDR1 and CDR2 sequences are MGHRA and YSYEKL. Losses at the gene ends were 5 bases for V and 1 base for J; bases not matched to a gene: 11. The CDR3 is made up of 18 amino acids. The CDR3 reads CASSSGQGWVESNQPQHF. The DNA of the CDR3 is TGCGCCAGCAGCTCGGGACAGGGGTGGGTGGAAAGCAATCAGCCCCAGCATTTT.

The V call is TRBV3-1 (or the pseudogene TRBV3-2), the J call TRBJ2-5; no reliable D call. The ends were cut back, 0 bases at V and 2 bases at J, with 16 bases in the middle. Germline loops: CDR1 LGHDT, CDR2 YNNKEL (reference sequence). This CDR3 has 17 residues. CDR3: CASSQDLGQTLQETQYF. In DNA form, the CDR3 reads TGTGCCAGCAGCCAAGATCTCGGGCAGACCTTACAAGAGACCCAGTACTTC.

The chain has TRBV3-1 (or the pseudogene TRBV3-2) and TRBJ2-5, with TRBD2 as a possible D gene (7 bases). Germline V gene sequence: CDR1 LGHDT, CDR2 YNNKEL (reference sequence). This CDR3 comprises 15 residues. Between the trimmed V and J ends, which lost 5 bases and 1 base, there was a span of 14 bases. The CDR3 DNA sequence: TGTGCCAGCAGCTACCGCGGGGGCCCCCAAGAGACCCAGTACTTC. Translation: CASSYRGGPQETQYF.

V gene TRBV3-1 (or the pseudogene TRBV3-2) combines with J gene TRBJ1-6, with 8 bases lining up with TRBD1. The CDR3 extends over 14 amino acids. V trimming: 5 bases; J trimming: 7 bases; junction bases outside the gene matches: 4. Germline CDR1 LGHDT, CDR2 YNNKEL (reference sequence). The CDR3 region has the DNA TGTGCCAGCAGCGCCCGGGACAGGAATTCACCCCTCCACTTT. It codes for CASSARDRNSPLHF.

The chain combines TRBV5-4 with TRBJ1-2; maybe TRBD1 (5 bases). Per germline, CDR1 SGHNT and CDR2 YYREEE (reference sequence). The CDR3 has 14 amino acids. V was pared by 2 bases and J by 4 bases, with 12 bases between. CDR3 sequence (DNA): TGTGCCAGCAGCTTAAGCGGACACCTCTATGGCTACACCTTC. It yields the protein CASSLSGHLYGYTF.

The chain links TRBV7-6 to TRBJ2-3; D gene uncertain. This CDR3 is built from 12 residues. Germline CDR1 and CDR2: SGHVS and FNYEAQ. Deletions cut 5 bases from V and 3 bases from J, with 6 bases between. The CDR3 DNA reads TGTGCCAGCAGCCCCGGGACAGATACGCAGTATTTT. Protein sequence: CASSPGTDTQYF.

This clone appeared once. The chain has TRBV4-2 and TRBJ1-4; no reliable D call. The CDR3 spans 14 residues. With 0 bases removed from V and 7 bases from J, the gap between germline ends came to 9 bases. From germline, CDR1 is LGHNA and CDR2 YNFKEQ. For the CDR3, the DNA is TGTGCCAGCAGCCAAGAGTCCGGGAGTGAAAAACTGTTTTTT. This translates into CASSQESGSEKLFF.

The chain employs TRBV7-3 and TRBJ2-1, with D uncertain. The V end lost 2 bases, the J end lost 4 bases, and 12 bases lay between the germline ends. This CDR3 contains 15 residues. Germline V gene data show CDR1 as SGHTA and CDR2 as FQGTGA. In DNA, the CDR3 is TGTGCCAGCAGCTTAGACAAGGGTCCGTACAATGAGCAGTTCTTC. Its translation: CASSLDKGPYNEQFF.

The genes are TRBV19 and TRBJ2-1, with 8 bases fitting TRBD2. The junction had 12 bases not matched to a gene; V was cut back by 4 bases and J by 4 bases. Germline-derived CDR1 and CDR2 are LNHDA and SQIVND (reference sequence). There are 17 residues in the CDR3. This chain's CDR3 is CASSNSGRALYYNEQFF. Written as DNA, the CDR3 is TGTGCCAGTAGTAACAGCGGGAGAGCCCTATATTACAATGAGCAGTTCTTC.

This chain uses TRBV10-3 with TRBJ1-1; weak D call: TRBD1 (5 bases). V shed 3 bases and J shed 7 bases, with 12 bases lying between them. CDR1 is ENHRY, CDR2 SYGVKD, per germline. The CDR3 runs 13 residues. This chain's CDR3 is CAISEVGVGEAFF. CDR3 in DNA: TGTGCCATCAGTGAAGTAGGGGTGGGTGAAGCTTTCTTT.

The chain employs TRBV11-2 and TRBJ2-7; TRBD2 is a possible D gene (5 bases). V was shortened by 6 bases and J by 2 bases, with 17 bases between the two germline ends. In germline, CDR1 is SGHAT, CDR2 FQNNGV. The CDR3 spans 15 residues. CDR3 bases: TGTGCCAGCAGTACCCACCGAGGGCCAACCTACGAGCAGTACTTC. Protein product: CASSTHRGPTYEQYF.

Here the CDR3 reads CASSGRDGNTIYF. The CDR3 bases are TGTGCCAGCAGTGGCAGGGATGGAAACACCATATATTTT. The chain carries TRBV4-2 and TRBJ1-3, with TRBD1 as a possible D gene (5 bases). V lost 6 bases to trimming and J lost 3 bases, with 9 bases between them. The V gene's germline CDR1 is LGHNA and CDR2 YNFKEQ. This CDR3 is 13 amino acids long.

This chain uses TRBV20-1 with TRBJ2-1; 7 positions match TRBD1. This CDR3 region has 12 residues. The J segment lost 8 bases and the V segment lost 3 bases, leaving 4 bases of the junction unmatched. The germline V gene has CDR1 DFQATT and CDR2 SNEGSKA (reference sequence). The CDR3 region is CSASRRGHEQFF. The CDR3 DNA reads as TGCAGTGCTAGTCGTAGGGGGCATGAGCAGTTCTTC.